These 17 T cell receptor beta chains came from one sample sequenced in a study of CD8 T cells in Susac syndrome. Random hexamers primed reverse transcription of about 0.5 to 1 ug RNA. TCRdb used MiXCR to reprocess the immunoSEQ multiplex PCR reads, holding one entry per CDR3 protein. There are more than 150,000 distinct CDR3 sequences in the sample; roughly 95% occur only once, and around 0.12% lies in the top ten. Material for sequencing was CD4+ T cells from PBMCs. The receptors shown here come from a human donor with Susac syndrome.

This clonotype has just a few counts. The chain employs TRBV6-2 or TRBV6-3 and TRBJ2-7, with unresolved D. The germline V and J ends were trimmed by 0 bases and 2 bases, with 14 bases remaining between them. The germline V gene has CDR1 MNHEY and CDR2 SVGEGT. The CDR3 length is 16 residues. CDR3 in DNA: TGTGCCAGCAGTTACTCGGGAATTACGTCTACCTACGAGCAGTACTTC. It translates to CASSYSGITSTYEQYF.

This chain connects TRBV21-1 to TRBJ1-2; no DNA check was done on the table's D call, TRBD1. TRBV21-1 is deemed a pseudogene. This CDR3 is 14 amino acids long. This CDR3 reads CASSKDRGPYGYTF. The CDR3 nucleotides read TGTGCCAGCAGCAAAGACAGGGGACCGTATGGCTACACCTTC.

V usage is TRBV15 and J usage is TRBJ2-6, with 7 bases identical to TRBD1. V gave up 1 base and J gave up 0 bases; unmatched junction bases: 6. Germline V gene sequence: CDR1 LNHNV, CDR2 YYDKDF (reference sequence). There are 18 residues in the CDR3. The CDR3 DNA reads TGTGCCACCAGCAGAGGGGGGCACAGGGGCTCTGGGGCCAACGTCCTGACTTTC. Protein product: CATSRGGHRGSGANVLTF.

This chain connects TRBV19 to TRBJ2-3; 7 positions match TRBD2. The CDR3 sequence is 16 residues long. The germline V gene has CDR1 LNHDA and CDR2 SQIVND (reference sequence). With V trimmed by 0 bases and J by 6 bases, 9 bases remained unmatched. CDR3 residues: CASSIDAGVRVDTQYF. The CDR3 DNA reads TGTGCCAGTAGTATAGATGCGGGAGTTAGGGTGGATACGCAGTATTTT.

The chain recombines TRBV14 with TRBJ2-2; no clear D gene. Germline-derived CDR1 and CDR2 are SGHDN and FVKESK. V lost 4 bases, J lost 1 base, and 7 bases lay in between. The CDR3 is 14 amino acids. CDR3 protein: CASSPHKNTGELFF. Written as DNA, the CDR3 is TGTGCCAGCAGCCCGCATAAGAACACCGGGGAGCTGTTTTTT.

The chain recombines TRBV15 with TRBJ2-2; TRBD2 is a possible D gene (5 bases). Trimming shortened V by 1 base and J by 0 bases, and 9 bases separated the two germline ends. CDR3 length equals 16 residues. CDR1 and CDR2 from the germline V gene are LNHNV and YYDKDF (reference sequence). The CDR3 DNA sequence: TGTGCCACCAGCAGAGTTCTAGCCCCGAACACCGGGGAGCTGTTTTTT. Translated: CATSRVLAPNTGELFF. Full variable domain (remainder filled in from reference TRBV15 and TRBJ2-2): DAMVIQNPRYQVTQFGKPVTLSCSQTLNHNVMYWYQQKSSQAPKLLFHYYDKDFNNEADTPDNFQSRRPNTSFCFLDIRSPGLGDTAMYLCATSRVLAPNTGELFFGEGSRLTVL.

The CDR3: CASSDLAGAGGYTF. The CDR3 nucleotides read TGTGCCAGCAGTGATCTTGCGGGGGCTGGTGGCTACACCTTC. V is TRBV25-1 and J is TRBJ1-2, with TRBD1 as a possible D gene (6 bases). This CDR3 has 14 amino acids. Trimming left V 3 bases short and J 7 bases short, with 15 bases between. CDR1 is MGHDK and CDR2 is SYGVNS in the germline V gene.

This chain joins TRBV13 and TRBJ2-6, with unresolved D. The CDR3 covers 17 residues. The ends were cut back, 1 base at V and 0 bases at J, with 10 bases in the middle. Germline V CDR1 and CDR2: PRHDT, FYEKMQ (reference sequence). Here the CDR3 reads CASSLALQTSGANVLTF. The DNA of the CDR3 is TGTGCCAGCAGCTTAGCGCTACAAACCTCTGGGGCCAACGTCCTGACTTTC.

J is TRBJ1-1 and V is TRBV29-1; D not resolved. V was cut by 4 bases and J by 7 bases, with 7 bases left in between. Germline V gene sequence: CDR1 SQVTM, CDR2 ANQGSEA. This CDR3 comprises 10 residues. Here the CDR3 reads CSVGEVEAFF. CDR3 nucleotide sequence: TGCAGCGTTGGAGAGGTTGAAGCTTTCTTT.

The chain recombines TRBV14 with TRBJ1-1; D gene uncertain. Deletions cut 1 base from V and 5 bases from J, with 8 bases between. Germline V lookup: CDR1 SGHDN, CDR2 FVKESK. The CDR3 covers 13 residues. CDR3 amino acids: CASSQAQWTEAFF. The CDR3 bases are TGTGCCAGCAGCCAAGCTCAGTGGACTGAAGCTTTCTTT.

The chain carries TRBV3-1 and TRBJ1-6; maybe TRBD1 (6 bases). Germline V gene sequence: CDR1 LGHDT, CDR2 YNNKEL (reference sequence). The V gene lost 0 bases and the J gene lost 10 bases, with 19 bases spanning the gap. This CDR3 comprises 17 residues. CDR3 amino acids: CASSQELMAGVTSPLHF. Here the CDR3 DNA reads TGTGCCAGCAGCCAAGAGTTAATGGCAGGGGTCACCTCACCCCTCCACTTT.

The gene calls are TRBV5-6 and TRBJ2-7, with D unclear. V dropped 3 bases and J dropped 1 base, with 14 bases sitting between them. The germline V gene has CDR1 SGHDT and CDR2 YYEEEE. The length of the CDR3 is 15 residues. The CDR3 loop reads CASSSVSAESYEQYV. The CDR3 bases are TGTGCCAGCAGCTCTGTCTCCGCGGAATCCTACGAGCAGTACGTC.

The V and J genes are TRBV7-2 and TRBJ2-3, with a weak D call TRBD2 (7 bases). The CDR3 is 15 amino acids. Per the germline V gene, CDR1 is SGHTA and CDR2 is FQGNSA. Trimming stripped 1 base from V and 5 bases from J, with 13 bases between. The CDR3 sequence: CASSLVGGARDTQYF. For the CDR3, the DNA is TGTGCCAGCAGCTTAGTAGGGGGGGCGAGAGATACGCAGTATTTT.

The gene calls are TRBV12-3 or TRBV12-4 and TRBJ2-1; D assignment may be TRBD1 or TRBD2 (5 bases each). This CDR3 spans 18 amino acids. Between the trimmed V and J ends, which lost 5 bases and 3 bases, there was a span of 23 bases. The DNA of the CDR3 is TGTGCCAGCAGTCCTCCCCCGAGGGAGTGGGGGATCTACAATGAGCAGTTCTTC. Translated, it gives CASSPPPREWGIYNEQFF.

The rearrangement uses TRBV28 and TRBJ2-1; D remains unclear. The V end lost 8 bases, the J end lost 7 bases, and 18 bases lay between the germline ends. Germline V gives CDR1 MDHEN, CDR2 SYDVKM. CDR3 length: 14 amino acids. CDR3 in DNA: TGTGCCAGCTCTCGGGCCCCCTCGGAGAATGAGCAGTTCTTC. Its protein product is CASSRAPSENEQFF.

This chain connects TRBV3-1 to TRBJ1-1; D remains ambiguous. The ends were cut back, 2 bases at V and 3 bases at J, with 4 bases in the middle. Per the germline V gene, CDR1 is LGHDT and CDR2 is YNNKEL (reference sequence). The CDR3 contains 12 residues. The CDR3 nucleotides are TGTGCCAGCAGCCAAATTGACACTGAAGCTTTCTTT. Protein product: CASSQIDTEAFF.

CDR3 nucleotide sequence: TGTGCCACCGGACAGGGCGAGGCCGGGGAGACCCAGTACTTC. Amino acid sequence: CATGQGEAGETQYF. The genes are TRBV19 and TRBJ2-5; 8 bases are shared with TRBD1. The CDR3 totals 14 residues. From germline, CDR1 is LNHDA and CDR2 SQIVND (reference sequence). V shed 10 bases, J shed 5 bases, and the junction held 12 bases outside the gene matches.